These T cell receptor beta chains were read from a single sample in a study of CD8+CD57+ T cells in acquired aplastic anemia. TCRdb redid the calling of the reads with MiXCR, one entry per CDR3 protein. Of under 250,000 distinct CDR3 sequences in the sample, around half were seen once. Material: sorted CD4+, CD8+, or CD8+CD57+ T cells (not recorded which) from PBMCs. Receptors originate from a human donor with aplastic anemia. Each CDR3 is given with its conserved first and last residue. A D gene is named only where the DNA matches it firmly. Not every row has a clone size; where given, it reads once, few, many or a size class.

d_gene	abundance	j_gene	v_gene	CDR3nt	CDR3aa
-	-	TRBJ2-7	TRBV4-3	TGCGCCAGCAGCCAAGCTTCAGACCCCTACGAGCAGTACTTC	CASSQASDPYEQYF
-	many	TRBJ1-1	TRBV14	TGTGCCAGCAGTAAGAGAGACGTCTTGAACACTGAAGCTTTCTTT	CASSKRDVLNTEAFF
-	many	TRBJ2-5	TRBV14	TGTGCCAGCAGCCAAGATCTTCGGCGGGTGAACATAGAGACCCAGTACTTC	CASSQDLRRVNIETQYF
-	-	TRBJ1-2	TRBV7-9	TGTGCCAGCAGCTTGTATGGCTACACCTTC	CASSLYGYTF
TRBD2	-	TRBJ2-1	TRBV20-1	TGCAGTGCTAGAGACCCCTCGACTAGCGGGAGGGATGAGCAGTTCTTC	CSARDPSTSGRDEQFF
-	-	TRBJ2-3	TRBV20-1	TGCAGTGCGATGGCGGGGGCTTACGATACGCAGTATTTT	CSAMAGAYDTQYF
-	-	TRBJ2-7	TRBV4-2	TGTGCCAGCAGCCCCGGGGCGTTAACGGGAGTTTACGAGCAGTACTTC	CASSPGALTGVYEQYF
-	-	TRBJ2-7	TRBV7-6	TGTGCCTGCAGCTTAGAGGGGCAGGGGAGCTCCTACGAGCAGTACTTC	CACSLEGQGSSYEQYF
-	-	TRBJ1-2	TRBV5-1	TGCGCCAGCAGCCAGAGGGGGTATGGCTACACCTTC	CASSQRGYGYTF
-	many	TRBJ2-7	TRBV7-8	TGTGCCAGCAGCTTACCCTCGTGGTCCTACGAGCAGTACTTC	CASSLPSWSYEQYF
TRBD1	-	TRBJ1-4	TRBV7-6	TGTGCCAGCAGCTTAGTGGGGACAGGGTACGAAAAACTGTTTTTT	CASSLVGTGYEKLFF
TRBD1	-	TRBJ1-2	TRBV25-1	TGTGCCAGCAGCCGACAGGGGTTGCTGTATGGCTACACCTTC	CASSRQGLLYGYTF
-	many	TRBJ1-1	TRBV29-1	TGCAGCGTTCACGACACTGAAGCTTTCTTT	CSVHDTEAFF